This TCR beta chain was observed in a study of shared clonotypes between healthy human individuals. For sorted subsets, approximately 200 ng DNA per replicate equaled approximately 30,000 T cell genomes. This table comes from immunoSEQ multiplex PCR, and its TCRdb copy is limited to in-frame clones, with some not included. The repertoire consists of about a million clones, with under 80% occurring once and the leading ten covering approximately 1.5%. The junction had 2 bases not matched to a gene; V was cut back by 4 bases and J by 6 bases. The CDR3 is 15 amino acids. The germline V gene encodes CDR1 SGHTA and CDR2 FQGTGA. About this clone itself: As yet, its antigen is unknown.

Findings and limits, study-wide: Inspection by rarefaction showed sorted-subset sequencing to be incomplete despite large depth. Against clonotypes common to all four donors, non-shared ones had lower generation probabilities.

Sequencing input: memory CD4+ T cells sorted from blood. The subset denotes: CD45RA-negative fraction. This chain joins TRBV7-3 and TRBJ2-1, with 14 positions matching TRBD2. The source is a man younger than 30 in good health. The CDR3 is CASSSGLAGANEQFF. For the CDR3, the DNA is TGTGCCAGCAGCTCGGGACTAGCGGGGGCCAATGAGCAGTTCTTC.